The 11 T cell receptor beta chains listed next were all sequenced from one sample in a study of cytomegalovirus exposure and HLA in healthy donors. Generated by immunoSEQ multiplex PCR, the TCRdb table keeps only in-frame clones and is missing some. The sample shows around 250,000 clones, 90% of them seen only once. Material: PBMCs. The source is a young woman in good health and CMV-seronegative.

This chain links TRBV15 with TRBJ2-4, with 10 bases lining up with TRBD1. With 0 bases clipped from V and 6 bases from J, the junction kept 11 bases outside the gene matches. Germline V gives CDR1 LNHNV, CDR2 YYDKDF (reference sequence). This CDR3 has 18 amino acids. The DNA for the CDR3 is TGTGCCACCAGCAGAGATCTTTCGGGACAGGGGTTGAGAAACATTCAGTACTTC. Translating gives CATSRDLSGQGLRNIQYF. The full variable domain, its missing parts supplied by reference TRBV15 and TRBJ2-4, is DAMVIQNPRYQVTQFGKPVTLSCSQTLNHNVMYWYQQKSSQAPKLLFHYYDKDFNNEADTPDNFQSRRPNTSFCFLDIRSPGLGDTAMYLCATSRDLSGQGLRNIQYFGAGTRLSVL.

The chain recombines TRBV5-8 with TRBJ2-7; maybe TRBD2 (6 bases). The CDR3 is made up of 17 amino acids. Germline values: CDR1 SGHTS, CDR2 YDEGEE. The V end lost 2 bases, the J end lost 1 base, and 19 bases lay between the germline ends. The CDR3 here is CASSFNRLGRRSYEQYF. CDR3 nucleotides: TGTGCCAGCAGCTTTAATAGACTGGGGAGGAGGTCCTACGAGCAGTACTTC.

This clone was counted a single time. The CDR3 bases are TGCGCCAGCAGCCAAGACCTGGGAAGCTACGAGCAGTACTTC. Its protein product is CASSQDLGSYEQYF. This chain links TRBV4-1 with TRBJ2-7; no firm D call. CDR3 size: 14 residues. Germline V lookup: CDR1 MGHRA, CDR2 YSYEKL. The ends were cut back, 0 bases at V and 3 bases at J, with 9 bases in the middle.

The genes are TRBV5-1 and TRBJ2-2; D is unresolved. This CDR3 is built from 14 residues. V was clipped by 4 bases and J by 8 bases, with 15 bases between them. Germline V gene sequence: CDR1 SGHRS, CDR2 YFSETQ. CDR3 in DNA: TGCGCCAGCAGCGCCACCCAAGAAGTAGGGGAGCTGTTTTTT. Amino acid sequence: CASSATQEVGELFF.

The chain links TRBV4-3 to TRBJ1-1; D is unresolved. V shed 8 bases and J shed 0 bases, with 13 bases lying between them. CDR3 length equals 14 residues. Per the germline V gene, CDR1 is LGHNA and CDR2 is YSLEER. This chain's CDR3 is CASRARGMNTEAFF. In nucleotides, the CDR3 is TGCGCCAGCCGGGCGCGCGGCATGAACACTGAAGCTTTCTTT.

The rearrangement uses TRBV2 and TRBJ2-3; TRBD2 agrees at 10 bases. This CDR3 spans 15 amino acids. Germline CDR1 and CDR2: SNHLY and FYNNEI. Trimming at V came to 2 bases and at J to 3 bases, leaving 2 bases not matched to a gene. This CDR3 reads CASSESTSGTDTQYF. In DNA, the CDR3 is TGTGCCAGCAGTGAATCGACTAGCGGGACAGATACGCAGTATTTT.

The genes are TRBV27 and TRBJ2-1; TRBD2 might be the D (6 bases). V lost 6 bases to trimming and J lost 4 bases, with 16 bases between them. The V gene's germline CDR1 is MNHEY and CDR2 SMNVEV (reference sequence). This CDR3 comprises 15 residues. This CDR3 reads CASRALGGLYNEQFF. CDR3 bases: TGTGCCAGCAGAGCTCTTGGGGGACTTTACAATGAGCAGTTCTTC.

The genes are TRBV9 and TRBJ1-1, with a weak D call TRBD1 (6 bases). The CDR3 has 15 residues. Germline-derived CDR1 and CDR2 are SGDLS and YYNGEE. V was cut by 1 base and J by 1 base, with 11 bases left in between. For the CDR3, the DNA is TGTGCCAGCAGCGTAAAGGGAGGGGGGAACACTGAAGCTTTCTTT. Translation gives CASSVKGGGNTEAFF.

V is TRBV5-1 and J is TRBJ2-7; TRBD2 aligns across 7 bases. The J segment lost 1 base and the V segment lost 4 bases, leaving 11 bases of the junction unmatched. This CDR3 has 16 amino acids. Per the germline V gene, CDR1 is SGHRS and CDR2 is YFSETQ. The CDR3 nucleotides are TGCGCCAGCAGCGATATGGGGGGGACCCGTTCCTACGAGCAGTACTTC. This codes for CASSDMGGTRSYEQYF.

The chain carries TRBV30 and TRBJ2-7; 9 positions match TRBD1. The V gene's germline CDR1 is GTSNPN and CDR2 SVGIG (reference sequence). There are 17 residues in the CDR3. V lost 1 base to trimming and J lost 2 bases; unmatched junction nucleotides: 12. The CDR3 loop is CAWSGIRGTGSPYEQYF. CDR3 DNA: TGTGCCTGGAGTGGGATAAGGGGGACAGGGAGCCCCTACGAGCAGTACTTC.

This chain uses TRBV28 with TRBJ2-7; unclear D gene. The V gene lost 1 base and the J gene lost 2 bases, with 6 bases spanning the gap. Germline V lookup: CDR1 MDHEN, CDR2 SYDVKM. CDR3 length equals 13 residues. The CDR3 DNA reads as TGTGCCAGCAGTTTATCTCCAACCTACGAGCAGTACTTC. Translated: CASSLSPTYEQYF.